This TCR beta chain derives from a study of T cell repertoires in cytomegalovirus infection. Notes on this clonotype: Its target is not known.

TCRdb ran MiXCR on the reads and lists one entry per CDR3 protein. The repertoire holds about 440,000 distinct CDR3 sequences, with approximately 31% as singletons. The CDR3 runs to 14 residues. Trimming removed 6 bases from V and 3 bases from J, with 12 bases in between. Germline-derived CDR1 and CDR2 are LNHDA and SQIVND (reference sequence). General study findings and limits: Summed frequency of shared TCR beta families picked out CMV carriers who also had the relevant HLA. HLA-C-restricted, CMV-specific TCR beta clonotypes were dominant ex vivo.

The sequenced sample consisted of PBMCs. This TCR was recovered from a human donor in good health (CMV status not recorded). Some clones in this sample may be carry-over from other donors' samples. The chain links TRBV19 to TRBJ1-5; possibly TRBD1 for D (5 bases). In DNA, the CDR3 is TGTGCCAGTAGGCCGGGACCGACCAATCAGCCCCAGCATTTT. The encoded protein is CASRPGPTNQPQHF. The full variable domain, completed using reference TRBV19 and TRBJ1-5, is DGGITQSPKYLFRKEGQNVTLSCEQNLNHDAMYWYRQDPGQGLRLIYYSQIVNDFQKGDIAEGYSVSREKKESFPLTVTSAQKNPTAFYLCASRPGPTNQPQHFGDGTRLSIL.